These 19 T cell receptor beta chains were all obtained from the same sample, sequenced in a study of blood T cell repertoires in COVID-19. Clones were sequenced by immunoSEQ multiplex PCR, and TCRdb holds only the in-frame ones, with some missing. The sample has approximately 68,000 clones, roughly 81% seen once; the top ten hold 9.2%. Sequenced: peripheral blood. The receptors were sampled from a human donor in a cohort sampled during active COVID-19.

V is TRBV4-1 and J is TRBJ2-7, with 7 bases lining up with TRBD2. This CDR3 contains 17 residues. V was clipped by 4 bases and J by 7 bases; unmatched bases: 19. Germline CDR1 and CDR2: MGHRA and YSYEKL. The CDR3 DNA sequence: TGCGCCAGCAGCCCTCTCCTTCGCGGGGCCCTCGGGGGGGAGCAGTACTTC. Protein: CASSPLLRGALGGEQYF.

This clone was seen a handful of times. The rearrangement joins TRBV4-3 to TRBJ2-2, with 8 positions matching TRBD1. Per germline, CDR1 LGHNA and CDR2 YSLEER. The CDR3 totals 14 residues. With V trimmed by 4 bases and J by 3 bases, 1 base remained unmatched. The CDR3 DNA is TGCGCCAGCAGCCTGACAGGGGACACCGGGGAGCTGTTTTTT. This sequence encodes CASSLTGDTGELFF.

The chain links TRBV28 to TRBJ1-3, with no clear D. The V end lost 8 bases, the J end lost 3 bases, and 8 bases lay between the germline ends. This CDR3 is built from 12 residues. The germline CDR1 and CDR2 sequences are MDHEN and SYDVKM. CDR3 amino acids: CASAESGNTIYF. CDR3 in DNA: TGTGCCAGCGCGGAAAGTGGAAACACCATATATTTT.

This clone was seen a single time. The J gene is TRBJ2-1, the V gene TRBV9; 11 nucleotides agree with TRBD1. V lost 0 bases, J lost 7 bases, and 6 bases stayed unmatched. The CDR3 spans 16 residues. Germline V gives CDR1 SGDLS, CDR2 YYNGEE. CDR3 DNA: TGTGCCAGCAGCGTAGAAAGGACAGGGGGCCGAAATGAGCAGTTCTTC. Translating it yields CASSVERTGGRNEQFF.

This clone was counted between two and nine times. This chain links TRBV4-1 with TRBJ1-6; no clear D. Trimming left V 3 bases short and J 7 bases short, with 10 bases between. The V gene's germline CDR1 is MGHRA and CDR2 YSYEKL. The CDR3 is 14 residues long. CDR3 DNA: TGCGCCAGCAGCCAGGACTTTGCAAATTCACCCCTCCACTTT. Its protein is CASSQDFANSPLHF.

This clone has a handful of counts. The chain is built from TRBV28 and TRBJ1-4, with 11 positions matching TRBD1. Germline trimming cut 5 bases from V and 8 bases from J; bases unmatched to any gene: 4. Germline CDR1 and CDR2: MDHEN and SYDVKM. CDR3 length equals 14 residues. The CDR3: CASSPWTGGEKLFF. The CDR3 DNA reads as TGTGCCAGCAGTCCGTGGACAGGGGGCGAAAAACTGTTTTTT.

J is TRBJ2-7 and V is TRBV7-8; D perhaps matches TRBD1 (6 bases). This CDR3 has 16 residues. V lost 3 bases to trimming and J lost 0 bases, with 15 bases between them. Germline CDR1 is SGHVS and CDR2 is FQNEAQ. The DNA for the CDR3 is TGTGCCAGCAGCTTGGAAGACAGGAGGTACTCCTACGAGCAGTACTTC. Translated: CASSLEDRRYSYEQYF.

V gene TRBV18 combines with J gene TRBJ2-1; 7 bases are a match to TRBD1. The germline CDR1 and CDR2 sequences are KGHSH and LQKENI. The CDR3 sequence is 17 residues long. V shed 4 bases and J 5 bases; nucleotides not matched to a gene: 14. The CDR3 protein is CASSLTRQGKPDNEQFF. The DNA for the CDR3 is TGTGCCAGCTCACTAACGAGACAGGGAAAGCCAGACAATGAGCAGTTCTTC.

J is TRBJ2-3 and V is TRBV15, with TRBD2 matching over 10 bases. Trimming cost V 5 bases and J 2 bases; bases outside gene matches: 4. Germline CDR1 is LNHNV and CDR2 is YYDKDF (reference sequence). The CDR3 length is 15 residues. CDR3 in DNA: TGTGCCACCAGCCCTGGACTAGCGGCCACAGATACGCAGTATTTT. Translated, it gives CATSPGLAATDTQYF.

This chain connects TRBV7-9 to TRBJ2-1; no firm D call. V gave up 0 bases and J gave up 9 bases, with 15 bases separating them. Germline CDR1 SEHNR, CDR2 FQNEAQ (reference sequence). This CDR3 has 15 residues. The CDR3 loop is CASSLAQAPGAEQFF. Written as DNA, the CDR3 is TGTGCCAGCAGCTTAGCGCAGGCCCCCGGTGCTGAGCAGTTCTTC.

The V call is TRBV10-3, the J call TRBJ2-5; 9 bases match TRBD2. The CDR3 has 16 residues. Trimming cost V 1 base and J 3 bases; bases outside gene matches: 6. CDR1 is ENHRY, CDR2 SYGVKD, per germline. CDR3: CAISEWASGTKETQYF. In DNA, the CDR3 is TGTGCCATCAGTGAGTGGGCTAGCGGGACCAAAGAGACCCAGTACTTC.

There are a few counts of this clone. J is TRBJ1-5 and V is TRBV2; TRBD1 might be the D (6 bases). Trimming removed 6 bases from V and 5 bases from J, with 17 bases in between. The germline gives CDR1 SNHLY, CDR2 FYNNEI. CDR3 length equals 15 residues. CDR3 DNA sequence: TGTGCCAGCAGCGAGGGGGGGGGCGCAGATCAGCCCCAGCATTTT. Its protein product is CASSEGGGADQPQHF.

The chain recombines TRBV29-1 with TRBJ2-5, with TRBD2 matching 9 bases. The CDR3 totals 18 residues. V was pared by 6 bases and J by 5 bases, with 22 bases of the junction left unmatched. Germline CDR1 reads SQVTM; CDR2 reads ANQGSEA. Written as DNA, the CDR3 is TGCAGCGTCGCCACCCTTTGGGGCGGGAGGGCCGCGGGGGAGACCCAGTACTTC. Its translation: CSVATLWGGRAAGETQYF.

This clone occurred a few times. J is TRBJ1-1 and V is TRBV28, with D maybe TRBD1 (6 bases). The V gene lost 3 bases and the J gene lost 0 bases, with 32 bases spanning the gap. CDR3 length equals 22 residues. Germline V gene data show CDR1 as MDHEN and CDR2 as SYDVKM. This CDR3 is CASSLDVFVPKRTESLNTEAFF. CDR3 nucleotide sequence: TGTGCCAGCAGTTTGGACGTTTTTGTCCCGAAGCGGACAGAGAGCTTGAACACTGAAGCTTTCTTT.

The chain's CDR3 is CASSFRDGELFF. In DNA, the CDR3 is TGTGCCAGCAGCTTTCGGGACGGGGAGCTGTTTTTT. The rearrangement joins TRBV7-2 to TRBJ2-2; D perhaps matches TRBD2 (5 bases). Germline CDR1 SGHTA, CDR2 FQGNSA. The CDR3 consists of 12 residues. Trimming cost V 3 bases and J 7 bases, with 6 bases left between them.

This chain uses TRBV30 with TRBJ1-1, with D maybe TRBD1 (5 bases). CDR3 size: 14 residues. The V and J ends lost 1 base and 1 base respectively, with 10 bases between them. Germline V gene sequence: CDR1 GTSNPN, CDR2 SVGIG (reference sequence). In DNA, the CDR3 is TGTGCCTGGAGTGCTCGCGACAGGAACACTGAAGCTTTCTTT. Translated, it gives CAWSARDRNTEAFF.

J is TRBJ2-1 and V is TRBV7-3; 8 bases are a match to TRBD2. The CDR3 loop spans 14 amino acids. Germline loops: CDR1 SGHTA, CDR2 FQGTGA. Germline trimming cut 4 bases from V and 7 bases from J; bases unmatched to any gene: 6. The CDR3 spells CASSSPGLGNEQFF. The CDR3 DNA is TGTGCCAGCAGCTCTCCGGGACTAGGTAATGAGCAGTTCTTC.

V gene TRBV28 combines with J gene TRBJ1-5; no reliable D call. This CDR3 region has 15 residues. Germline CDR1 is MDHEN and CDR2 is SYDVKM. V was pared by 3 bases and J by 0 bases, with 9 bases between. The CDR3 coding sequence is TGTGCCAGCAGTTTCGGAGGGTTTAGCAATCAGCCCCAGCATTTT. It yields the protein CASSFGGFSNQPQHF.

V gene TRBV7-9 combines with J gene TRBJ2-2, with D unresolved. Germline CDR1 and CDR2: SEHNR and FQNEAQ (reference sequence). The V end lost 5 bases, the J end lost 1 base, and 8 bases lay between the germline ends. This CDR3 has 14 residues. The CDR3 coding sequence is TGTGCCAGCAGCCCTGAGCGGAACACCGGGGAGCTGTTTTTT. Translated, it gives CASSPERNTGELFF.